These T cell receptor beta chains were read from a single sample in a study of Graves' ophthalmopathy and Graves' hyperthyroidism. TCRdb re-derived calls from the multiplex PCR reads in MiXCR, one entry per CDR3 protein. This sample carries 450,000 to 600,000 distinct CDR3 sequences, 39% of them seen once, and the ten largest clones take about 4.2%. Sequenced: peripheral blood or thyroid tissue (not recorded which). The source is an adult man with Graves' hyperthyroidism. CDR3s include the opening cysteine and the closing phenylalanine or tryptophan. D genes are given only for firm matches. Size is stated for part of the rows, as once, few or many counts, or as a class when the clone is expanded.

length | J | size | D | V | DNA | CDR3
15 | TRBJ2-7 | few | TRBD1 | TRBV7-9 | TGTGCCAGCAGCTTCCGGGACAGGGGTATGTACGAGCAGTACTTC | CASSFRDRGMYEQYF
15 | TRBJ2-2 | many | TRBD2 | TRBV7-8 | TGTGCCAGCAGCCCCGGACTAGCGGACACCGGGGAGCTGTTTTTT | CASSPGLADTGELFF
15 | TRBJ1-2 | . | . | TRBV7-2 | TGTGCCAGCAGCCGTCCGGGGTCCGGGAACTATGGCTACACCTTC | CASSRPGSGNYGYTF
11 | TRBJ1-1 | many | . | TRBV29-1 | TGCAGCGTCGACGAAGGAACTGAAGCTTTCTTT | CSVDEGTEAFF
16 | TRBJ1-1 | . | . | TRBV9 | TGTGCCAGCAGCCTACAATACTCAAAAAATAACACTGAAGCTTTCTTT | CASSLQYSKNNTEAFF
15 | TRBJ2-5 | . | . | TRBV15 | TGTGCCACCAGCAGAGAACAGGGCCCGGAGCAGCCCCAGTACTTC | CATSREQGPEQPQYF
14 | TRBJ1-2 | many | TRBD1 | TRBV20-1 | TGCAGTGCTAGGGGGACAGAACCTAACTATGGCTACACCTTC | CSARGTEPNYGYTF
14 | TRBJ1-2 | . | TRBD1 | TRBV27 | TGTGCCAGCAGGGACAGGGGTCGAAACTATGGCTACACCTTC | CASRDRGRNYGYTF
14 | TRBJ1-1 | . | . | TRBV18 | TGTGCCAGCTCACCTCGGAGCATGAACACTGAAGCTTTCTTT | CASSPRSMNTEAFF
11 | TRBJ1-3 | . | . | TRBV12-3/TRBV12-4 | TGTGCCAGCAGTGGAGCGGGACTGCAAGGGTTT | CASSGAGLQGF
14 | TRBJ1-1 | . | TRBD1 | TRBV12-5 | TGTGCCAGCAGGACACAGGGGGTAAACACTGAAGCTTTCTTT | CASRTQGVNTEAFF
15 | TRBJ1-1 | . | . | TRBV5-5 | TGTGCCAGCAGCTTGGTTCCAGGGGAGAGGACTGAAGCTTTCTTT | CASSLVPGERTEAFF
11 | TRBJ2-7 | . | . | TRBV29-1 | TGCAGCGTTGTCAGGGACAATGAGCAGCTCTTC | CSVVRDNEQLF
12 | TRBJ2-5 | . | . | TRBV10-3 | TGTGCCATCGGTAGGGACACGGAGACCCAGTACTTC | CAIGRDTETQYF
14 | TRBJ1-4 | many | . | TRBV15 | TGTGCCACCAGCAGAGAGACACGGGATGAAAAACTGTTTTTT | CATSRETRDEKLFF
9 | TRBJ1-1 | . | . | TRBV30 | TGTGCCTGGGGGACCCGAGCTTTCTTT | CAWGTRAFF
16 | TRBJ1-4 | few | TRBD1 | TRBV19 | TGTGCCAGTAGTGATCAGGGGGCCGCAACTAATGAAAAACTGTTTTTT | CASSDQGAATNEKLFF
17 | TRBJ1-3 | few | . | TRBV6-2/TRBV6-3 | TGTGCCAGCAGTGTGGAACAGACTTCGGTGGTGGGAAACACCATATATTTT | CASSVEQTSVVGNTIYF
14 | TRBJ2-2 | many | TRBD1 | TRBV29-1 | TGCAGCTCAACCGGGACAGGGGACACCGGGGAGCTGTTTTTT | CSSTGTGDTGELFF
14 | TRBJ1-2 | few | . | TRBV9 | TGTGCCAGCAGCGTAGGGGACGGACATCATGGCTACACCTTC | CASSVGDGHHGYTF
14 | TRBJ1-1 | few | . | TRBV20-1 | TGCAGTGCTCCTAGGGGGGGCGAGAACACTGAAGCTTTCTTT | CSAPRGGENTEAFF
14 | TRBJ2-7 | . | TRBD2 | TRBV29-1 | TGCAGCGTTGAACTGATAGCGGGCTACAATGAGCAGTACTTC | CSVELIAGYNEQYF
15 | TRBJ1-5 | . | TRBD1 | TRBV20-1 | TGCAGTGCTAGCTCCGGGACAGGGAGGCCGGAGACCCAGCATTTT | CSASSGTGRPETQHF
14 | TRBJ2-7 | . | TRBD2 | TRBV13 | TGTGCCAGCAGTACACTAGCGGGAGTCTACGAGCAGTACTTC | CASSTLAGVYEQYF
15 | TRBJ2-7 | . | TRBD1 | TRBV3-1 | TGTGCCAGCAGCCAAGGAGAGACAGGGGGGAACGAGCAGTACTTC | CASSQGETGGNEQYF
12 | TRBJ1-2 | few | . | TRBV30 | TGTGCCTGGAGTTGGGACCAGGGGGGCTACACCTTC | CAWSWDQGGYTF
14 | TRBJ2-7 | . | TRBD1 | TRBV7-3 | TGTGCCAGCAAAAAGGGGACAGGACTCTACGAGCAGTACTTC | CASKKGTGLYEQYF
12 | TRBJ2-5 | . | . | TRBV10-3 | TGTGCCATCAGGTCGGGGGATGAGACCCAGTACTTC | CAIRSGDETQYF